A single sample is the source of the 22 T cell receptor beta chains below, sequenced in a study of beta chain features in type 1 diabetes. These TCRs' antigens remain unknown. Sequenced material consisted of expressed TCRB transcripts (all of the isolated RNA was reverse transcribed). The data were produced by immunoSEQ multiplex PCR, yet TCRdb's version contains in-frame clones alone and is incomplete. The sample lists roughly 340,000 clones; roughly 13% were seen once. Whole-study findings and limits: Shortening of TCRB CDR3s, moderate but significant, appeared in all four CD4+ subsets of Type 1 diabetes patients.

Sequenced sample: naive CD4+ T cells from blood. These TCRs come from a woman younger than 30 with type 1 diabetes.

Only a few counts were recorded for this clone. The chain couples TRBV27 to TRBJ2-5, with TRBD1 matching over 7 bases. This CDR3 is 16 amino acids long. The J segment lost 2 bases and the V segment lost 2 bases, leaving 8 bases of the junction unmatched. Germline lookup yields CDR1 MNHEY and CDR2 SMNVEV (reference sequence). CDR3 residues: CASSLDIGTEQETQYF. The CDR3 DNA sequence: TGTGCCAGCAGTTTAGATATTGGGACAGAGCAAGAGACCCAGTACTTC.

The rearrangement uses TRBV29-1 and TRBJ2-3; maybe TRBD1 (5 bases). The CDR3 runs 14 residues. Germline CDR1 and CDR2: SQVTM and ANQGSEA. V was shortened by 7 bases and J by 1 base, with 15 bases between the two germline ends. The CDR3 region is CSGSDSGGTDTQYF. The CDR3 nucleotides are TGCAGCGGAAGCGACAGTGGGGGCACAGATACGCAGTATTTT.

This chain links TRBV2 with TRBJ2-2, with TRBD1 identical over 7 bases. Germline CDR1 and CDR2: SNHLY and FYNNEI. The trim removed 1 base at V and 5 bases at J, leaving 4 bases unmatched. The CDR3 runs to 15 residues. For the CDR3, the DNA is TGTGCCAGCAGTGAAGGGACAGGTAGTACCGGGGAGCTGTTTTTT. It codes for CASSEGTGSTGELFF.

This clone came up a few times. The chain joins TRBV11-3 to TRBJ2-5; TRBD2 is a possible D gene (6 bases). CDR1 and CDR2 (germline): SGHNT, YENEEA. CDR3 length: 14 residues. Trimming removed 0 bases from V and 4 bases from J, with 9 bases in between. CDR3 in amino acids: CASSLDPSVETQYF. As DNA, the CDR3 is TGTGCCAGCAGCTTAGATCCTAGCGTAGAGACCCAGTACTTC.

J is TRBJ2-1 and V is TRBV7-9, with 11 bases fitting TRBD2. J was trimmed by 4 bases and V by 4 bases; bases with no gene match: 9. This CDR3 contains 17 residues. Germline V CDR1 and CDR2: SEHNR, FQNEAQ (reference sequence). This CDR3 is CASSYSGRGGLYNEQFF. The CDR3 nucleotides are TGTGCCAGCAGCTATAGCGGGAGGGGCGGCCTTTACAATGAGCAGTTCTTC.

The chain couples TRBV30 to TRBJ1-5; D not resolved. This CDR3 has 15 amino acids. CDR1 GTSNPN and CDR2 SVGIG come from the germline V gene (reference sequence). Trimming shortened V by 0 bases and J by 3 bases, and 12 bases separated the two germline ends. CDR3 in DNA: TGTGCCTGGAGTGTACCCGGGATTAACAATCAGCCCCAGCATTTT. Translated: CAWSVPGINNQPQHF.

V is TRBV6-1 and J is TRBJ1-5; 9 bases fit TRBD1. The CDR3 extends over 14 amino acids. From germline, CDR1 is MNHNS and CDR2 SASEGT. V lost 3 bases to trimming and J lost 6 bases; unmatched junction nucleotides: 3. The CDR3 is CASSDGTGSQPQHF. The CDR3 DNA follows: TGTGCCAGCAGTGACGGGACAGGGAGTCAGCCCCAGCATTTT.

This clone occurred a few times. The chain recombines TRBV20-1 with TRBJ1-2; perhaps TRBD1 as D (6 bases). This CDR3 is 11 amino acids long. V was clipped by 6 bases and J by 5 bases, with 10 bases between them. In germline, CDR1 is DFQATT, CDR2 SNEGSKA (reference sequence). CDR3 DNA sequence: TGCAGTGCCAAACAGGGTTATGGCTACACCTTC. Its translation: CSAKQGYGYTF.

This clone was seen more than once but under ten times. The J gene is TRBJ2-3, the V gene TRBV14; 7 positions agree with TRBD2. Germline V gene data show CDR1 as SGHDN and CDR2 as FVKESK. J lost 6 bases, V lost 6 bases, and 9 bases had no gene match. This CDR3 region has 14 residues. Written as DNA, the CDR3 is TGTGCCAGCAGGGCGGCGGGAGTGTTGGATACGCAGTATTTT. Its translation: CASRAAGVLDTQYF.

This chain connects TRBV7-9 to TRBJ2-6, with no clear D. The CDR3 is made up of 14 amino acids. Germline-derived CDR1 and CDR2 are SEHNR and FQNEAQ (reference sequence). Trimming shortened V by 3 bases and J by 0 bases, and 3 bases separated the two germline ends. CDR3 residues: CASSFGSGANVLTF. As DNA, the CDR3 is TGTGCCAGCAGCTTCGGCTCTGGGGCCAACGTCCTGACTTTC.

The table lists this clone with a few counts. The chain uses TRBV28 and TRBJ1-4; no reliable D call. CDR3 length: 14 residues. Looked up from germline, CDR1 is MDHEN and CDR2 is SYDVKM. V gave up 2 bases and J gave up 7 bases, with 11 bases separating them. Here the CDR3 reads CASSLAGISEKLFF. CDR3 bases: TGTGCCAGCAGTTTAGCGGGTATCAGTGAAAAACTGTTTTTT.

This clone was observed a few times. J is TRBJ2-3 and V is TRBV7-2, with D possibly TRBD2 on 7 matching bases. This CDR3 is built from 14 residues. Germline CDR1 SGHTA, CDR2 FQGNSA. The V end lost 6 bases, the J end lost 0 bases, and 10 bases lay between the germline ends. CDR3 sequence: CASRGGGSTDTQYF. The CDR3 DNA is TGTGCCAGCAGAGGGGGGGGGAGCACAGATACGCAGTATTTT.

The rearrangement joins TRBV30 to TRBJ2-1; TRBD2 aligns across 8 bases. This CDR3 region has 16 residues. Germline CDR1 reads GTSNPN; CDR2 reads SVGIG (reference sequence). V gave up 0 bases and J gave up 3 bases; unmatched junction bases: 7. CDR3 protein: CAWSVRATSGYNEQFF. The CDR3 region has the DNA TGTGCCTGGAGTGTACGGGCTACTAGCGGCTACAATGAGCAGTTCTTC. Filled out from reference TRBV30 and TRBJ2-1, the complete variable domain reads SQTIHQWPATLVQPVGSPLSLECTVEGTSNPNLYWYRQAAGRGLQLLFYSVGIGQISSEVPQNLSASRPQDRQFILSSKKLLLSDSGFYLCAWSVRATSGYNEQFFGPGTRLTVL.

This chain uses TRBV30 with TRBJ2-7; D is perhaps TRBD2 (5 bases). The CDR3 has 15 residues. The V gene's germline CDR1 is GTSNPN and CDR2 SVGIG (reference sequence). V dropped 0 bases and J dropped 5 bases, with 17 bases sitting between them. The CDR3 region is CAWSVKNGGWDEQYF. In DNA, the CDR3 is TGTGCCTGGAGTGTGAAGAATGGCGGGTGGGACGAGCAGTACTTC. The whole variable domain, filled in from reference TRBV30 and TRBJ2-7, reads SQTIHQWPATLVQPVGSPLSLECTVEGTSNPNLYWYRQAAGRGLQLLFYSVGIGQISSEVPQNLSASRPQDRQFILSSKKLLLSDSGFYLCAWSVKNGGWDEQYFGPGTRLTVT.

This clone occurred a few times. A junction end diverges from the germline sequence, so it may reflect a read error. This rearrangement joins TRBV2 to TRBJ2-7, with 9 bases aligning to TRBD2. Germline V gene sequence: CDR1 SNHLY, CDR2 FYNNEI. This CDR3 is built from 15 residues. The CDR3 DNA sequence: TGTGCCAGCATCCGCGGACAGCAAAACCTTAGCGGGAGCAACTTC. This encodes CASIRGQQNLSGSNF. The full variable domain, with the rest looked up from reference TRBV2 and TRBJ2-7, is EPEVTQTPSHQVTQMGQEVILRCVPISNHLYFYWYRQILGQKVEFLVSFYNNEISEKSEIFDDQFSVERPDGSNFTLKIRSTKLEDSAMYFCASIRGQQNLSGSNFGPGTRLTVT.

V and J are TRBV7-2 and TRBJ2-5; tentative D call: TRBD2 (5 bases). CDR3 size: 14 residues. Trimming took off 1 base at V and 2 bases at J, with 8 bases between the two ends. From germline, CDR1 is SGHTA and CDR2 FQGNSA. CDR3 coding DNA: TGTGCCAGCAGCTTAGGGTGGAGGCAAGAGACCCAGTACTTC. Translated, it gives CASSLGWRQETQYF. The whole variable domain, filled in from reference TRBV7-2 and TRBJ2-5, reads GAGVSQSPSNKVTEKGKDVELRCDPISGHTALYWYRQSLGQGLEFLIYFQGNSAPDKSGLPSDRFSAERTGGSVSTLTIQRTQQEDSAVYLCASSLGWRQETQYFGPGTRLLVL.

V is TRBV28 and J is TRBJ2-5; 8 nucleotides agree with TRBD1. The ends lost 4 bases at V and 4 bases at J; junction bases unmatched: 8. In germline, CDR1 is MDHEN, CDR2 SYDVKM. The length of the CDR3 is 15 residues. CDR3 sequence: CASSSAGQGGETQYF. The CDR3 bases are TGTGCCAGCAGTTCAGCCGGACAGGGAGGAGAGACCCAGTACTTC.

Only a few counts were recorded for this clone. V gene TRBV29-1 combines with J gene TRBJ1-1, with D possibly being TRBD1 (5 bases). CDR1 and CDR2 (germline): SQVTM, ANQGSEA. V was shortened by 4 bases and J by 2 bases, with 17 bases between the two germline ends. The CDR3 runs to 15 residues. DNA of the CDR3: TGCAGCGTTGTGGGGCCGGCGTCCCGAAACACTGAAGCTTTCTTT. It specifies CSVVGPASRNTEAFF.

The rearrangement links TRBV9 to TRBJ2-3; TRBD2 matches 9 bases. The CDR3 runs 16 residues. Germline V CDR1 and CDR2: SGDLS, YYNGEE. Germline trimming cut 4 bases from V and 2 bases from J; bases unmatched to any gene: 8. CDR3 amino acids: CASSTRTSDPTDTQYF. In nucleotides, the CDR3 is TGTGCCAGCAGCACCAGGACTAGCGACCCCACAGATACGCAGTATTTT.

A few counts support this clone. This sequence joins TRBV28 and TRBJ2-1; a possible D gene is TRBD2 (6 bases). V was clipped by 5 bases and J by 4 bases, with 12 bases between them. Germline lookup yields CDR1 MDHEN and CDR2 SYDVKM. This CDR3 comprises 14 residues. The CDR3 protein is CASSLLAIYNEQFF. In DNA, the CDR3 is TGTGCCAGCAGTCTGCTAGCGATTTACAATGAGCAGTTCTTC.

This clone was counted a few times. The chain recombines TRBV30 with TRBJ2-3; 9 bases line up with TRBD2. CDR1 and CDR2 (germline): GTSNPN, SVGIG (reference sequence). The CDR3 is 14 residues long. The J segment lost 7 bases and the V segment lost 0 bases, leaving 5 bases of the junction unmatched. The CDR3 sequence is CAWSVGGRGNTQYF. The CDR3 DNA is TGTGCCTGGAGTGTAGGCGGGAGGGGCAATACGCAGTATTTT.

This chain connects TRBV18 to TRBJ1-2; 8 nucleotides line up with TRBD1. The CDR3 runs to 14 residues. Per germline, CDR1 KGHSH and CDR2 LQKENI. V dropped 5 bases and J dropped 4; count of bases not matched to a gene: 6. The CDR3 sequence: CASSSDRDRYGYTF. In DNA form, the CDR3 reads TGTGCCAGCTCATCGGACAGGGACCGCTATGGCTACACCTTC. The full variable domain, rest sourced from reference TRBV18 and TRBJ1-2, is NAGVMQNPRHLVRRRGQEARLRCSPMKGHSHVYWYRQLPEEGLKFMVYLQKENIIDESGMPKERFSAEFPKEGPSILRIQQVVRGDSAAYFCASSSDRDRYGYTFGSGTRLTVV.